Listed here are 21 T cell receptor beta chains from one sample, sequenced in a study of T cells in narcolepsy. The assay was immunoSEQ multiplex PCR, and TCRdb's table has in-frame clones only and misses some. This sample carries nearly 35,000 clones, about 85% of them seen once, and the ten largest clones take roughly 1%. Material: memory (CD45RA-) CD4+ T cells from blood. These receptors came from a human donor in good health.

The chain has TRBV5-6 and TRBJ1-1; TRBD1 agrees at 7 bases. The CDR3 is 15 amino acids. The ends lost 4 bases at V and 6 bases at J; junction bases unmatched: 12. The germline CDR1 and CDR2 sequences are SGHDT and YYEEEE. CDR3 sequence: CASSPGTGVGAEAFF. CDR3 nucleotides: TGTGCCAGCAGCCCGGGAACAGGGGTGGGCGCTGAAGCTTTCTTT. Full variable domain (missing parts from reference TRBV5-6 and TRBJ1-1): DAGVTQSPTHLIKTRGQQVTLRCSPKSGHDTVSWYQQALGQGPQFIFQYYEEEERQRGNFPDRFSGHQFPNYSSELNVNALLLGDSALYLCASSPGTGVGAEAFFGQGTRLTVV.

The rearrangement uses TRBV28 and TRBJ1-2, with 10 bases identical to TRBD1. Per germline, CDR1 MDHEN and CDR2 SYDVKM. The CDR3 has 17 amino acids. V dropped 4 bases and J dropped 4; count of bases not matched to a gene: 12. CDR3: CASSSTPGTGEIYGYTF. In DNA, the CDR3 is TGTGCCAGCAGTTCAACCCCCGGGACAGGGGAAATCTATGGCTACACCTTC.

This clone was seen a handful of times. In nucleotides, the CDR3 is TGTGCTAGTGACAAACTAGGGTCAACCTCCTACAATGAGCAGTTCTTC. It codes for CASDKLGSTSYNEQFF. The chain couples TRBV12-5 to TRBJ2-1; possible D gene TRBD2, 5 bases. V lost 7 bases and J lost 0, with 16 bases in between. CDR3 length: 16 amino acids. Germline V gives CDR1 LGHNT, CDR2 FRNRAP.

This clone has just one count. The chain employs TRBV7-2 and TRBJ2-1; D is unclear. V lost 4 bases, J lost 6 bases, and 10 bases lay in between. Germline assignment: CDR1 SGHTA and CDR2 FQGNSA. The CDR3 is 13 amino acids. The CDR3 bases are TGTGCCAGCAGCTCCCTTTACAGCAATGAGCAGTTCTTC. Translating gives CASSSLYSNEQFF.

The rearrangement joins TRBV19 to TRBJ1-6, with a possible D match to TRBD1 (5 bases). The CDR3 spans 13 residues. Germline V gene sequence: CDR1 LNHDA, CDR2 SQIVND (reference sequence). Trimming stripped 5 bases from V and 9 bases from J, with 11 bases between. CDR3 DNA sequence: TGTGCCAGTAGTTACCAGGGTGGTTCACCCCTCCACTTT. Protein: CASSYQGGSPLHF.

V usage is TRBV28 and J usage is TRBJ1-1; 7 nucleotides agree with TRBD1. The V segment lost 2 bases and the J segment 4 bases; nucleotides outside the gene matches: 7. The CDR3 loop spans 15 amino acids. In germline, CDR1 is MDHEN, CDR2 SYDVKM. The CDR3: CASSLTEGAITEAFF. Written as DNA, the CDR3 is TGTGCCAGCAGTTTAACGGAGGGGGCGATCACTGAAGCTTTCTTT.

CDR3 in DNA: TGTTCCTCCAGGTGGGAAAACGAGCAGTACTTC. As protein: CSSRWENEQYF. This chain joins TRBV28 and TRBJ2-7; no definite D call. In germline, CDR1 is MDHEN, CDR2 SYDVKM. The CDR3 has 11 residues.

This sequence joins TRBV27 and TRBJ2-5; 10 nucleotides align to TRBD2. The end of the DNA is better explained by TRBJ2-7, so the J call may be wrong. The CDR3 is 17 amino acids. Germline CDR1 is MNHEY and CDR2 is SMNVEV (reference sequence). CDR3 in amino acids: CASSEIAGGPSDLEQYF. The CDR3 DNA follows: TGTGCCAGCAGCGAGATAGCGGGAGGCCCATCAGACCTCGAGCAGTACTTC.

The chain couples TRBV5-4 to TRBJ1-2; 7 nucleotides agree with TRBD1. Trimming took 0 bases from V and 5 from J; bases not matched to a gene: 1. The CDR3 runs to 13 residues. The germline CDR1 and CDR2 sequences are SGHNT and YYREEE (reference sequence). CDR3 amino acids: CASSLEGAYGYTF. CDR3 sequence (DNA): TGTGCCAGCAGCTTGGAGGGGGCGTATGGCTACACCTTC.

V is TRBV28 and J is TRBJ2-7; perhaps D is TRBD1 or TRBD2 (6 bases each). Per germline, CDR1 MDHEN and CDR2 SYDVKM. V was shortened by 3 bases and J by 5 bases, with 11 bases between the two germline ends. This CDR3 region has 13 residues. The CDR3 is CASSLGGGNEQYF. CDR3 nucleotide sequence: TGTGCCAGCAGTTTGGGGGGCGGGAACGAGCAGTACTTC.

The sample holds one count of this clone. V usage is TRBV11-2 and J usage is TRBJ1-1; D is unresolved. Trimming removed 1 base from V and 1 base from J, with 7 bases in between. The CDR3 consists of 14 residues. The germline V gene has CDR1 SGHAT and CDR2 FQNNGV. The CDR3 spells CASSLAGQNTEAFF. The DNA for the CDR3 is TGTGCCAGCAGCTTAGCGGGCCAGAACACTGAAGCTTTCTTT.

This clone was observed a few times. The chain recombines TRBV7-2 with TRBJ1-3; no firm D call. The CDR3 length is 13 residues. Germline V lookup: CDR1 SGHTA, CDR2 FQGNSA. The V end lost 5 bases, the J end lost 2 bases, and 7 bases lay between the germline ends. The CDR3 nucleotides are TGTGCCAGCAGCCCGATAACTGGAAACACCATATATTTT. Its translation is CASSPITGNTIYF.

This clone showed up just once. The chain recombines TRBV7-9 with TRBJ2-5, with 7 nucleotides matching TRBD1. Per the germline V gene, CDR1 is SEHNR and CDR2 is FQNEAQ (reference sequence). The J segment lost 5 bases and the V segment lost 1 base, leaving 7 bases of the junction unmatched. The CDR3 runs 15 residues. CDR3 sequence: CASSLDETGRETQYF. CDR3 sequence (DNA): TGTGCCAGCAGCTTAGATGAGACAGGGCGCGAGACCCAGTACTTC. Full variable domain (outside the CDR3, taken from reference TRBV7-9 and TRBJ2-5): DTGVSQNPRHKITKRGQNVTFRCDPISEHNRLYWYRQTLGQGPEFLTYFQNEAQLEKSRLLSDRFSAERPKGSFSTLEIQRTEQGDSAMYLCASSLDETGRETQYFGPGTRLLVL.

This clone came up a few times. The V call is TRBV5-1, the J call TRBJ2-1, with TRBD2 as a possible D gene (5 bases). Trimming took off 4 bases at V and 0 bases at J, with 11 bases between the two ends. Germline V gene sequence: CDR1 SGHRS, CDR2 YFSETQ. The CDR3 covers 15 residues. The CDR3 DNA sequence: TGCGCCAGCAGCCCCTCCGGGGTCTCCTACAATGAGCAGTTCTTC. Translating gives CASSPSGVSYNEQFF.

Of note for this clone: One junction end disagrees with the germline gene, perhaps due to a read error. V is TRBV19 and J is TRBJ2-1; D perhaps matches TRBD1 (5 bases). This CDR3 is 15 amino acids long. Germline CDR1 is LNHDA and CDR2 is SQIVND (reference sequence). CDR3 residues: CASSMGQGMANERFF. The CDR3 coding sequence is TGTGCCAGTAGTATGGGGCAGGGAATGGCCAATGAGCGGTTCTTC.

This clone has a single count. This chain connects TRBV5-6 to TRBJ2-2; 7 bases align to TRBD1. The CDR3 sequence is 17 residues long. V gave up 4 bases and J gave up 2 bases; unmatched junction bases: 11. CDR1 and CDR2 (germline): SGHDT, YYEEEE. The CDR3 DNA sequence: TGTGCCAGCAGCCGCGGCTCGACAGGGCCAAACACCGGGGAGCTGTTTTTT. Encoded protein: CASSRGSTGPNTGELFF.

The chain recombines TRBV2 with TRBJ2-6; maybe TRBD2 (6 bases). The V gene lost 3 bases and the J gene lost 2 bases, with 8 bases spanning the gap. The CDR3 loop spans 15 amino acids. Germline lookup yields CDR1 SNHLY and CDR2 FYNNEI. For the CDR3, the DNA is TGTGCCAGCAGTGAGGGGGGAGCTGGGGCCAACGTCCTGACTTTC. Translated, it gives CASSEGGAGANVLTF.

The chain joins TRBV7-3 to TRBJ2-1; tentative D call: TRBD2 (6 bases). V lost 3 bases to trimming and J lost 7 bases, with 10 bases between them. This CDR3 spans 13 amino acids. Germline V gene data show CDR1 as SGHTA and CDR2 as FQGTGA. The CDR3 spells CASSFGLANEQFF. Written as DNA, the CDR3 is TGTGCCAGCAGCTTTGGTCTAGCGAATGAGCAGTTCTTC.

This clone showed up just once. J is TRBJ1-1 and V is TRBV28; a possible D gene is TRBD1 (6 bases). V gave up 1 base and J gave up 10 bases, with 13 bases separating them. The CDR3 has 13 residues. Germline CDR1 and CDR2: MDHEN and SYDVKM. CDR3 bases: TGTGCCAGCAGTTTATCCGGGACACTCGTAGCTTTCTTT. This encodes CASSLSGTLVAFF.

The chain carries TRBV4-3 and TRBJ1-6; weak D call: TRBD1 (5 bases). The V end was cut by 0 bases, the J end by 10 bases, with 10 bases between. Germline V gene data show CDR1 as LGHNA and CDR2 as YSLEER. There are 14 residues in the CDR3. CDR3 sequence: CASSQENGDSPLHF. The CDR3 DNA reads TGCGCCAGCAGCCAAGAGAACGGGGACTCACCCCTCCACTTT.

V and J are TRBV5-4 and TRBJ2-7, with 13 positions matching TRBD2. Germline V lookup: CDR1 SGHNT, CDR2 YYREEE (reference sequence). The trim removed 4 bases at V and 2 bases at J, leaving 3 bases unmatched. The CDR3 is made up of 15 amino acids. The CDR3 coding sequence is TGTGCCAGCAGCCCGACTAGCGGGGGGACCTACGAGCAGTACTTC. Its protein product is CASSPTSGGTYEQYF.